This record covers a single TCR beta chain. What this receptor recognizes is not known. Per-nucleotide qualities are absent, and no much larger clonotype sits a single base away. The method was the immunoSEQ multiplex PCR assay. For the multiplex PCR, a mixture combining 60 forward primers for TCR Vbeta segments and 13 reverse primers for TCR Jbeta segments was used. The CDR3 region of rearranged TCR beta genes was amplified from genomic DNA with a multiplex PCR assay. Amplified TCR beta libraries were sequenced as 87-base-pair reads on the Illumina HiSeq System. In the authors' own workflow: A later analysis counted tens of millions of unique TCR beta chains across the 500 to 850 repertoires, and some 11 million of these chains were shared by at least two donors. A nearest-neighbor algorithm error-corrected the raw reads and collapsed the reads into unique sequences, merging closely related sequences to remove PCR and sequencing errors. V, D and J gene segments were assigned by aligning CDR3 sequences to IMGT reference sequences. For a sequence to be retained, a match of at least six nucleotides was required to both a V gene segment and a J gene segment. Rearrangements were classified as productive when the CDR3 lacked stop codons and remained in frame with V and J, and all other rearrangements were classified as non-productive. Following IMGT convention, CDR3 was defined as the stretch from the second conserved V-encoded cysteine up to the conserved J-encoded phenylalanine. In an earlier analysis of roughly 610 of the donors, sequences lacking an unambiguous match to a single V gene segment were excluded. In an earlier analysis of some 590 of the donors, a V segment was called functional when productive rearrangements were above 56.7%, and segregating when the standard deviation between donors exceeded 5%. A statistical classification framework was built to diagnose cytomegalovirus status from the catalog of TCR beta chain sequences. In a later analysis, V and J genes were assigned by comparing TCR nucleotide sequences against IMGT/GENE-DB human TR gene sequences. In a later analysis, CDR3 sequences and most-parsimonious VDJ recombination scenarios were assigned using the TCRdist pipeline. In a later analysis, every TCR beta chain was defined by the combination of its CDR3 amino acid sequence and its V-gene family, and reads without a unique V-gene family were dropped. To address suspected cross-contamination and a sequencing artifact, a later analysis removed 592 highly shared, low-generation-probability nucleotide sequences. For each public chain, a later analysis derived a clonal expansion index from normalized ranks of inferred template counts within each repertoire. A later analysis computed generation probabilities with a VDJ recombination model fitted to out-of-frame rearrangements, and checked the results against IGoR. Hypergeometric tests were used in a later analysis to score TCR-TCR, TCR-HLA and TCR-CMV co-occurrence, with a repertoire-size bias correction applied to the TCR pairs. In a later analysis, false discovery rates were estimated by permuting HLA or CMV assignments 20 times. A later analysis grouped co-occurring TCRs with DBSCAN, adding TCRdist sequence similarity when clustering within HLA-allele-positive subsets. Co-occurrence clustering excluded repertoires with fewer than 30,000 or more than 120,000 public chains, plus five with anomalous nucleotide sharing. Sourced from immuneACCESS, this table was stored by TCRdb with only in-frame sequences that have V and J called. A share of the clones is absent; for the studies checked, an unresolved V gene accounts for under half, and the remainder has no known explanation. V, J and clone size were drawn from that table, and D and trimming were deduced from the DNA. The sample table holds just under 80,000 clones, of which over 65% were seen once. The ten top clones hold around 4.2% of the sample.

This entry is derived from a study of cytomegalovirus exposure and HLA in healthy donors (dated by TCRdb to 2016 to 2017). For the wider study: According to an earlier analysis of several hundred of the donors, 150 million to 200 million T cells yielded over 90 million unique TCR beta sequences and approximately 300 Gb of sequence data. An early release covering more than 500 HLA-typed donors comprised about 300 gigabases of sequencing data and 85 million or so unique TCR sequences. Among the approximately 400 genotyped donors, about 85% belonged to the genetic ancestry cluster associated with self-reported Caucasian donors. The study was designed to test whether signatures of past pathogen exposure could be identified by cataloging public T cell receptors. The T cell repertoires of 550 to 850 subjects were profiled by immunosequencing and related to cytomegalovirus serostatus. In addition to the first cohort of several hundred subjects, a separate validation cohort of approximately 110 different subjects was used. To predict cytomegalovirus infection status, the study combined high-throughput TCR immunosequencing, statistical association of individual TCRs with disease status, and machine learning. A later analysis re-examined previously published TCR beta repertoires from 500 to 700 donors and added high-resolution HLA genotyping to investigate patterns of TCR occurrence. In the later analysis, no new phenotypic data were used to find candidate immune exposures; instead, reliance was placed on TCR beta sequences and their occurrence across donors. An earlier analysis of approximately 500 of the donors applied high-throughput TCR beta sequencing to assess whether each TCR beta V gene segment acted as functional or pseudogenic. Donor age, sex, ethnicity and CMV serostatus were collected together with the repertoire data. In a later genetic analysis, genome-wide SNP genotypes for about 65% of the 666 donors were used, and that subset was treated as a discovery cohort. All discovery cohort repertoires had been generated using a single sequencing platform. Both class I and class II loci were covered by HLA typing, at four-digit resolution. The number of typed donors differed by locus: roughly 620-630 for A, B, C, DRB1 and DQB1; approximately 530 for DQA1; some 590 for DPA1; and approximately 450 for DPB1. About five DR-DQ haplotypes were treated as single units for association and clustering because of strong linkage in the cohort. Across about 380 genotyped donors of the cohort, an average of roughly 250,000 unique TCR beta nucleotide sequences per donor were sequenced, and 15% to 20% of those sequences were non-productive.

The paper as a whole reports these results and caveats: In a later genetic analysis, a missense DCLRE1C variant was associated with V-gene and J-gene trimming of TCR beta chains, and the association was replicated in an independent cohort. In a later analysis, TCR association rates were found to vary across HLA loci, with the most associated TCRs seen for DRB1 alleles and the fewest for HLA-C alleles. The authors suggested that the approach could potentially be generalized to other disease states and immunological phenotypes. The earlier analysis of 450 to 700 of the donors excluded roughly 17 rarely observed V segments, including chromosome 9 orphons, because counts were too low. Presence/absence analyses assumed roughly uniform sequencing depth across donors, an assumption that may not hold. Cytomegalovirus status was reported to be diagnosed by the classifier with high specificity and sensitivity in both the original and validation cohorts. Broadly in line with IMGT annotations, most TCR beta V segments showed up in productive rearrangements about 87% or about 30% of the time in an earlier analysis of a few hundred of the donors. Assigning TCR associations to individual alleles was difficult when HLA alleles, especially DR and DQ, strongly co-occurred. A cluster of highly shared sequence variants was judged likely to represent a technical artifact of the sequencing pipeline. A later genetic analysis reported fewer N-insertions in productive TCRs among donors in an Asian-associated ancestry cluster than the approximately 700-donor mean. Some IMGT-functional V segments, including TRBV6-2 and TRBV6-3, could not be told apart with the 87-base-pair reads, so those segments were excluded. At a false discovery rate of 0.05, a later analysis linked 16,000 or so TCR beta sequences to specific HLA alleles. Because some donors lacked HLA typing at each locus, the association tests relied only on the typed subset. Most TCR sequences were observed very rarely across donors, whereas some public TCRs were present in many individuals. A later analysis reported that several top co-occurrence clusters appeared linked to parvovirus B19, influenza, CMV and Epstein-Barr virus. In a later analysis, HLA-associated TCR beta chains were found to be more clonally expanded and to have lower generation probabilities than equally common non-associated chains. Linkage disequilibrium might explain the correlated functional status among segregating V segments, but an unknown experimental factor could not be ruled out. In vitro tests confirmed that a few of the cytomegalovirus-associated TCR beta chains recognize cytomegalovirus antigens. A total of 150 to 200 TCR beta chains were listed by the study as associated with cytomegalovirus. According to a later analysis, most CMV-associated TCR beta chains appeared to be HLA-restricted, and the HLA associations seemed to be driven largely by CMV exposure. In this cohort, only TCR beta chains were sequenced, and detectable features were limited by the absence of alpha or paired-chain data. The only immune exposure information available for the cohort was CMV serostatus. A further reported finding was that TCR beta sequences accurately predicted the HLA-A and HLA-B alleles for most subjects in the first cohort.

The cohort was made up of approximately 670 healthy bone marrow donors. At the time of sampling, all cohort members were nominally healthy, though unrecorded immune exposures were likely present. The donor tested CMV seronegative and was one of the 352 seronegative cohort members. A peripheral blood sample was collected from each donor, and TCR beta sequencing was performed on peripheral blood mononuclear cells. Genomic DNA extraction from the blood cell samples was performed with the Qiagen DNeasy Blood Extraction Kit. CDR1 and CDR2 are read off the germline V gene as MNHNS and SASEGT. V lost 6 bases and J lost 7 bases; the stretch between them is 15 bases long. Spanning cysteine to phenylalanine, the CDR3 consists of 13 amino acids. Left in the record is the CDR3 DNA by itself, 39 bases read in frame from the first base.

Material for sequencing was PBMCs. The sequence is built from TRBV6-1 and TRBJ2-5; matching of 5 bases hints at TRBD1 as the D gene. The sequence came from a man aged 35 to 55 in good health and CMV-seronegative. The CDR3 region: CASRAFDSLTQYF. In nucleotide form, the sequence is TGTGCCAGCAGGGCCTTCGACAGTTTGACCCAGTACTTC.